Listed below are T cell receptor beta chains from one sample, sequenced in a study of CD8 T cells in seronegative destructive rheumatoid arthritis. Clones were read by immunoSEQ multiplex PCR, and TCRdb kept only the in-frame ones, dropping some. Of roughly 13,000 clones detected, around 83% appear once; the ten largest clones hold 27%. Sequenced: CD8+ T cells from blood. Every receptor here comes from a woman between 30 and 55 years old with seronegative destructive rheumatoid arthritis. Both conserved end residues are trimmed from each CDR3.

TRBV6-1 ASRDRGYYGYT
TRBV19 ASGRGHEQF
TRBV6-4 ASSPFSNQPQH
TRBV7-3 ASSSDYSGNTIY
TRBV5-4 ASSRARTYNSPLH
TRBV7-9 ASTEPVAKETQY
TRBV11-1 ASSSGRENTGELF
TRBV6-1 ASSGLAGGPETQY
TRBV29-1 SGTGLWGTEAF
TRBV28 ASTTYRGIGQPQH
TRBV11-1 ASSSLPTALSYNEQF
TRBV9 ASSVEASGGAADNEQF
TRBV11-2 ASSFSYLSGNTIY
TRBV7-3 ASSLSGYNEQF
TRBV19 ASSFGTANNEQF
TRBV27 ASSYRGRSYEQY
TRBV4-1 ASSPQQGPYEQY
TRBV28 ASSLSVRGRGSGEAF
TRBV6-5 ASSYVSGSHEQF
TRBV7-9 ASSLGGLDEQY
TRBV6-1 ASGRTADTGELF
TRBV4-1 ASSQKNREIEQF
TRBV6-5 ASSYIEGRETQY
TRBV29-1 SGRDSQSYEQY
TRBV5-4 ASSHRDRSF
TRBV19 ASSPTGVGNQPQH
TRBV6-4 ASSATSGEGGTDTQY
TRBV7-6 ASSLEIAKETIY